This T cell receptor (beta chain) was observed in a study of cytomegalovirus exposure and HLA in healthy donors. Assay: immunoSEQ multiplex PCR; the TCRdb copy retains only in-frame clones and omits some. The sample lists about 120,000 clones; 86% were seen once. Trimming pared 4 bases from V and 5 bases from J, leaving 8 bases between. The CDR3 is made up of 11 amino acids. Per germline, CDR1 DFQATT and CDR2 SNEGSKA (reference sequence). The TCR originated in a man aged 18 to 30 in good health and CMV-seronegative. The specimen sequenced was PBMCs. The chain carries TRBV20-1 and TRBJ1-2; no clear D gene. The CDR3 DNA is TGCAGTGCTACTGGACTGTATGGCTACACCTTC. Its translation: CSATGLYGYTF.